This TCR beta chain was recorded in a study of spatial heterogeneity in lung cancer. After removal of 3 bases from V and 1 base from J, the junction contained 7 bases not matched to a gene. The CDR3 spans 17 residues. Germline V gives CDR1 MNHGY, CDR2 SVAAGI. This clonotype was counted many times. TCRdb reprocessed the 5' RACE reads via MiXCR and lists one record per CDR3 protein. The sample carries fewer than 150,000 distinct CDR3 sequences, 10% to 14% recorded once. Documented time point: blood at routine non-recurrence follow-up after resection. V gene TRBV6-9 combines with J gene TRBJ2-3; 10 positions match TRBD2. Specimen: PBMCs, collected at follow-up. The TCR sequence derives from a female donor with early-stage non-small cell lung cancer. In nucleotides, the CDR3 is TGTGCCAGCAGTTACTCGGGACTAGCGTATCGCACAGATACGCAGTATTTT. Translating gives CASSYSGLAYRTDTQYF.